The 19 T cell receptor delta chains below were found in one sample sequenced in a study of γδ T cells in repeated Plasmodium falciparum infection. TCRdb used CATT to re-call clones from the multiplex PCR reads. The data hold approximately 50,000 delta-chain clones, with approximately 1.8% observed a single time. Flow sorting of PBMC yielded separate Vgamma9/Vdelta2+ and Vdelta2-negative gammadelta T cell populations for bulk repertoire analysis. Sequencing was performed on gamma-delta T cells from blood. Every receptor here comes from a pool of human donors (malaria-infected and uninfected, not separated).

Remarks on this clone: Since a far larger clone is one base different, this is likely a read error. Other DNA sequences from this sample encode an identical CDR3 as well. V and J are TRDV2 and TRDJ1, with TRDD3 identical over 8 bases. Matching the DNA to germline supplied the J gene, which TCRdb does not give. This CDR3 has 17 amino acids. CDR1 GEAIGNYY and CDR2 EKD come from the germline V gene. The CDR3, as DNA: TGTGCCTGTGACGCGGTGGGGGATGGGGGCTACACTGATAAACTCATCTTT. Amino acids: CACDAVGDGGYTDKLIF.

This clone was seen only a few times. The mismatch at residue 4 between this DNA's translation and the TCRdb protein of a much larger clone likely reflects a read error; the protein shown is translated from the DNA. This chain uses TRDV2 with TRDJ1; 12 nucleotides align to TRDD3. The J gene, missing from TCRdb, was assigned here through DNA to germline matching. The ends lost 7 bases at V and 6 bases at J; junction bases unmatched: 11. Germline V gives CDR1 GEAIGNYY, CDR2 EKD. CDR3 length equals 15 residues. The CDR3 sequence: CAWTTGGYYGNKLIF. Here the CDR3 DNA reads TGTGCCTGGACTACTGGGGGATACTATGGGAATAAACTCATCTTT.

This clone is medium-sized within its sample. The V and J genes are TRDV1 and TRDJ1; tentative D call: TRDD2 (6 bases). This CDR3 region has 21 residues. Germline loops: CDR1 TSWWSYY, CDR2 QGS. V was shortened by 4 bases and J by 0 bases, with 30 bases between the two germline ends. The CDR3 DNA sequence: TGTGCTCTTGGGGGCCAAACGCCCTTCCATAGGTTGCTGATGTACACCGATAAACTCATCTTT. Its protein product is CALGGQTPFHRLLMYTDKLIF.

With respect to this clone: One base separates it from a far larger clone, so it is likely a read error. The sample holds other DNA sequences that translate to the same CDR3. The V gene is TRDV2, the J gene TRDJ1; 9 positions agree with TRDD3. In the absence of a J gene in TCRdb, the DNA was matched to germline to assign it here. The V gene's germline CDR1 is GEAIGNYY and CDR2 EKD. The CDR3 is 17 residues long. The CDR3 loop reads CACQDLLGEKSTDKLIF. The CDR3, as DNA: TGTGCCTGTCAGGACTTACTGGGGGAGAAGTCGACCGACAAACTCATCTTT.

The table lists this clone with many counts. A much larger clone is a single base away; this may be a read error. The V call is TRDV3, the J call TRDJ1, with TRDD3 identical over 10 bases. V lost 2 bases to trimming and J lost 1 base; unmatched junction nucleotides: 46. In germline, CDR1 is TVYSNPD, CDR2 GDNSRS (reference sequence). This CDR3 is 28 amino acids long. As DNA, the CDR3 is TGTGCCTTTCTGCGGCGATATTACTTGGACCCTCCTATAAGAGTGGGCTACTGGGGGATCGGATTCACCGATAAACTCATCTTT. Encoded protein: CAFLRRYYLDPPIRVGYWGIGFTDKLIF.

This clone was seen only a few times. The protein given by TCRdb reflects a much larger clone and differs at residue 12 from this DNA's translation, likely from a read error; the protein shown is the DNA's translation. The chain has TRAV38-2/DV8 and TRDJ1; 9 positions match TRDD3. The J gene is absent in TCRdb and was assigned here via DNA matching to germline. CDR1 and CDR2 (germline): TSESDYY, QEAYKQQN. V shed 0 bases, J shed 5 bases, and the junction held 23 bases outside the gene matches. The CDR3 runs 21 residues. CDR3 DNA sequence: TGTGCTTATAGGAGCGCTCTCTTACTTTTCGCTCCGGGGGATACACAGGATAAACTCATCTTT. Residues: CAYRSALLLFAPGDTQDKLIF.

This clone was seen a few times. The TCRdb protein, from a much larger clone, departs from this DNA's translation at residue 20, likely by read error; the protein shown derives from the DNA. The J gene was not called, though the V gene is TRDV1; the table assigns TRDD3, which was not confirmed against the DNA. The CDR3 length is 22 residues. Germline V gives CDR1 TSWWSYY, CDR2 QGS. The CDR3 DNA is TGTGCTCTTGGGGAACTACAGATCCTATTTGGCTACTGGGGGATATACACCGATAAACCCATCTTT. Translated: CALGELQILFGYWGIYTDKPIF.

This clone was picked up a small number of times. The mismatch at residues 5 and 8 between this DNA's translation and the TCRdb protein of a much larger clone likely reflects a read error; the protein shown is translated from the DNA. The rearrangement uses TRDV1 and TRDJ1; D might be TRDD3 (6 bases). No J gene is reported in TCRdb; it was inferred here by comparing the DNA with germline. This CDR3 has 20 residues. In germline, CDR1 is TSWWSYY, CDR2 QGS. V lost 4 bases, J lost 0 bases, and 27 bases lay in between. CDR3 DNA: TGTGCTCTTGGGGGACTTCAGGCCCGGGGATGCCCCTATTACACCGATAAACTCATCTTT. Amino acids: CALGGLQARGCPYYTDKLIF.

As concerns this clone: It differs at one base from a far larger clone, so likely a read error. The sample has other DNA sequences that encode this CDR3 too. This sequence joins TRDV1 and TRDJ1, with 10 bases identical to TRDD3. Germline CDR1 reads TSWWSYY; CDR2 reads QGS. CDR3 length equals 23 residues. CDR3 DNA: TGTGCTCTTGGGTCTCCGTATAGTTCAGCCTTCCATAGGGGGATACGCTACACTGATAAACTCATCTTT. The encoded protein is CALGSPYSSAFHRGIRYTDKLIF.

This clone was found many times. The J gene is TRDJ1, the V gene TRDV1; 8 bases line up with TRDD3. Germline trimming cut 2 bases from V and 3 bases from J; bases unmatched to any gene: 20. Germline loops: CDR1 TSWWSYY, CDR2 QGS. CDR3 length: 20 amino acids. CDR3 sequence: CALGERPYRLGAHSADKLIF. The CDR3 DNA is TGTGCTCTTGGGGAAAGGCCCTACAGACTGGGGGCTCATTCGGCCGATAAACTCATCTTT.

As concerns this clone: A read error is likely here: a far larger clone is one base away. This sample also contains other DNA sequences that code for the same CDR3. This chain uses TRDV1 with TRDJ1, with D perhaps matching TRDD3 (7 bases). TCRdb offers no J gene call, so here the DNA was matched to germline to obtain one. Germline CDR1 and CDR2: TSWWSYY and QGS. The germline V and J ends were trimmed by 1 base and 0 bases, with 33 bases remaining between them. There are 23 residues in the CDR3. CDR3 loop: CALGEPLLPFSGGWGPYTDKLIF. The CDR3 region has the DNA TGTGCTCTTGGGGAACCTTTGCTTCCTTTCTCTGGGGGGTGGGGGCCGTACACCGATAAACTCATCTTT.

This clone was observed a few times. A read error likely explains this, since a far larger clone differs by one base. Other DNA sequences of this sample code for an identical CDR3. The CDR3 DNA reads TGTGCCTGCGACGTACTGGGGGATACGCGAGGTAAACTCATCTTT. Protein sequence: CACDVLGDTRGKLIF. V and J are TRDV2 and TRDJ1; 13 nucleotides agree with TRDD3. TCRdb does not report a J gene; here it was assigned by matching the DNA to germline references. With V trimmed by 7 bases and J by 7 bases, 11 bases remained unmatched. The germline CDR1 and CDR2 sequences are GEAIGNYY and EKD. The CDR3 covers 15 residues.

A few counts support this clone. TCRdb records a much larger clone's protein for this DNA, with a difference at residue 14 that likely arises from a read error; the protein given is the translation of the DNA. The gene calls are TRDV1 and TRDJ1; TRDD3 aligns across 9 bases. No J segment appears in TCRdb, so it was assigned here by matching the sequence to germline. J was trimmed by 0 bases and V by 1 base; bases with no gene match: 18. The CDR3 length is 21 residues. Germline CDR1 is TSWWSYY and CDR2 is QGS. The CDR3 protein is CALGEPFLQVLGEEYTDKLIF. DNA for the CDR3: TGTGCTCTTGGGGAACCCTTCCTCCAAGTACTGGGGGAGGAGTACACCGATAAACTCATCTTT.

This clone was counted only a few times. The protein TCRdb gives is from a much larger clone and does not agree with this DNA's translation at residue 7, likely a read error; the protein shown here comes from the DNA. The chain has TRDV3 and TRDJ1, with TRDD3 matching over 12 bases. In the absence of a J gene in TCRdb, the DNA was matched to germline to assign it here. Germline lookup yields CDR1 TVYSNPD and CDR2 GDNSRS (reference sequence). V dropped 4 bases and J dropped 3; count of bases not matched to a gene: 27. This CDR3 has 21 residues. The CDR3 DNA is TGTGCCTCCGTACGGAGGCCTACTGGGGGATACTATAAACTATCGGCCGATAAACTCATCTTT. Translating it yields CASVRRPTGGYYKLSADKLIF.

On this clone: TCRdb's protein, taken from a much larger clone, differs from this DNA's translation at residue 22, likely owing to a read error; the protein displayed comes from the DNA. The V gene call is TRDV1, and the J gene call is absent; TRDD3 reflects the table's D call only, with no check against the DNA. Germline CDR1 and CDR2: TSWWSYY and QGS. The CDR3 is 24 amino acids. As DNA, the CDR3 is TGTGCTCTTGGGGAACCGGGTAAGCTTCCTCAAACGTACTGGGGGATTAGGGGCACCGATAAACCCATCTTT. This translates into CALGEPGKLPQTYWGIRGTDKPIF.

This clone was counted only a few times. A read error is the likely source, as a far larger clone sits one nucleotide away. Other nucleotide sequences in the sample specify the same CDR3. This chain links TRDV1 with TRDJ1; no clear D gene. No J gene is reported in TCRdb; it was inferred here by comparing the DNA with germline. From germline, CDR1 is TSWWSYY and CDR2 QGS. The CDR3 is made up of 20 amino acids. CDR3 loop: CALGEQWPCGRGLWNDKLIF. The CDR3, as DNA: TGTGCTCTTGGAGAACAATGGCCGTGTGGGAGGGGCCTATGGAACGATAAACTCATCTTT.

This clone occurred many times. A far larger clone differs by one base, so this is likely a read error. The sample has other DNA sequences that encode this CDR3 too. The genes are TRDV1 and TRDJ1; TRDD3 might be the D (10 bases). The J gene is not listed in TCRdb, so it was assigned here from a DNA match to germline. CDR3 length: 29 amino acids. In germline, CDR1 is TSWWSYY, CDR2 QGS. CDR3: CALGELHFPFLQFLRGIRTATGYTDKLIF. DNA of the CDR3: TGTGCCCTTGGGGAACTCCACTTCCCCTTCCTACAGTTTTTGAGGGGGATACGCACAGCTACGGGGTACACCGATAAACTCATCTTT.

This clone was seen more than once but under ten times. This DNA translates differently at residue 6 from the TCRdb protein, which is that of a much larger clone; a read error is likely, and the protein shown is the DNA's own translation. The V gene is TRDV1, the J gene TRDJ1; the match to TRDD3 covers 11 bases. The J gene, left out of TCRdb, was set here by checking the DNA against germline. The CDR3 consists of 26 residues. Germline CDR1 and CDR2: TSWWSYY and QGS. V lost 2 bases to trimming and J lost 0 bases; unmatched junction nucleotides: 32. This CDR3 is CALGEMRGKPFLQYLGDTAYTDKLIF. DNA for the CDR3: TGTGCTCTTGGGGAAATGCGGGGGAAACCCTTCCTACAATACCTGGGGGATACCGCGTACACCGATAAACTCATCTTT.

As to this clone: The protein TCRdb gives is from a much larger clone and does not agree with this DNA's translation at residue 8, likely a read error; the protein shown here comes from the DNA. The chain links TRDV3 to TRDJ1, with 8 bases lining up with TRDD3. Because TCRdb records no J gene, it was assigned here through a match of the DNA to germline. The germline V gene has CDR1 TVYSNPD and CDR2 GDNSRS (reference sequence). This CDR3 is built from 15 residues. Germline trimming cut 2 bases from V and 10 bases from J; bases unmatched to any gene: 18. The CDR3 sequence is CAFSPLGGMRPGLIF. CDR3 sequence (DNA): TGTGCCTTTTCTCCACTGGGGGGTATGCGGCCAGGACTCATCTTT.